This T cell receptor beta chain was retrieved from a study of cytomegalovirus exposure and HLA in healthy donors. Study-level information: Drawn from HLA-typed donors, 80 million to 95 million unique TCRs were held in an early data release.

With 60 Vbeta and 13 Jbeta primers, the PCR was carried out. The assay was immunoSEQ multiplex PCR, and TCRdb's table has in-frame clones only and misses some. The table has about 100,000 clones, around 80% seen once. Looked up from germline, CDR1 is MGHRA and CDR2 is YSYEKL. The V and J ends lost 0 bases and 6 bases, in that order; junction bases with no gene match: 3. There are 15 residues in the CDR3. This sequence joins TRBV4-1 and TRBJ2-1; 9 bases align to TRBD1. Material for sequencing was PBMCs. This receptor was obtained from a woman aged 40-49 years in good health and CMV-seronegative. CDR3 DNA: TGCGCCAGCAGCCAAGAGAGGACAGGGGTCAATGAGCAGTTCTTC. Encoded protein: CASSQERTGVNEQFF.